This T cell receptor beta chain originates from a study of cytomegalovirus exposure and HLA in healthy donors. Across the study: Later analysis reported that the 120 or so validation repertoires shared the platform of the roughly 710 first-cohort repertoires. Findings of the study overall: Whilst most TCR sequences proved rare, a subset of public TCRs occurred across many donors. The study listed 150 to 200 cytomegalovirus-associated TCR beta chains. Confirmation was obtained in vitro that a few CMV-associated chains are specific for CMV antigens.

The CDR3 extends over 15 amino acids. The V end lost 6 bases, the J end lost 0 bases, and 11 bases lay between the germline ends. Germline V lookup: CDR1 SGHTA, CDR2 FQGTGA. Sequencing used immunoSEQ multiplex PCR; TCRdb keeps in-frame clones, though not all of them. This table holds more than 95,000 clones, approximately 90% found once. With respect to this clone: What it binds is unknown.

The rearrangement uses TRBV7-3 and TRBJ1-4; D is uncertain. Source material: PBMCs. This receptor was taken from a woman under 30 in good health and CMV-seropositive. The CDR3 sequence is CASRSTGATNEKLFF. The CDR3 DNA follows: TGTGCCAGCAGGTCTACGGGTGCAACTAATGAAAAACTGTTTTTT.